This T cell receptor beta chain comes out of a study of T-cell reconstitution after alpha-beta-depleted transplantation in children. Unique molecular identifiers were built into the TCRbeta library. MiXCR was run by TCRdb on the PCR reads, yielding one entry per CDR3 protein. The profile shows a few hundred thousand distinct CDR3 sequences, under 13% of them singletons. Germline CDR1 is DFQATT and CDR2 is SNEGSKA (reference sequence). Trimming stripped 4 bases from V and 6 bases from J, with 19 bases between. This CDR3 is built from 16 residues. The sequence was obtained from a human donor who donated a stem cell graft to a child with acute lymphoblastic leukemia. Sequencing was performed on PBMCs from the stem cell graft donor, taken from the stem cell graft. The J gene is TRBJ1-6, the V gene TRBV20-1, with D tentatively TRBD1 (5 bases). The CDR3 loop is CSAKRGTGTANSPLHF. CDR3 DNA sequence: TGCAGTGCTAAACGGGGGACCGGGACCGCTAATTCACCCCTCCACTTT.